The clone carrying this T cell receptor (beta chain) was recorded many times. Antigen unknown. The CDR3 goes on 3 residues after the read ends, and that part is filled in from the germline J gene. This record belongs to a study of T cell clonality in common variable immunodeficiency. Study conclusions and caveats: Shared TCRbeta clones were fewer between CVID subjects than controls.

Blood samples were heparinized, about 5 to 9 ml per donor. The CDR3 is 13 amino acids. V was clipped by 2 bases and J by 8 bases; unmatched bases: 2. CDR1 and CDR2 from the germline V gene are GTSNPN and SVGIG (reference sequence). Assay: immunoSEQ multiplex PCR; the TCRdb copy retains only in-frame clones and omits some. Listed here are tens of thousands of clones without any singletons, the top ten holding about 3.8%. The V call is TRBV30, the J call TRBJ2-1; 11 bases agree with TRBD2. This receptor was taken from a person aged 18 to 75 in good health. Sequenced input: peripheral blood mononuclear cells. The CDR3 bases that were read are TGTGCCTGGAGTTTTAGCGGGGGGGATGAG. As protein: CAWSFSGGDE. The entire CDR3 protein is CAWSFSGGDEQFF.